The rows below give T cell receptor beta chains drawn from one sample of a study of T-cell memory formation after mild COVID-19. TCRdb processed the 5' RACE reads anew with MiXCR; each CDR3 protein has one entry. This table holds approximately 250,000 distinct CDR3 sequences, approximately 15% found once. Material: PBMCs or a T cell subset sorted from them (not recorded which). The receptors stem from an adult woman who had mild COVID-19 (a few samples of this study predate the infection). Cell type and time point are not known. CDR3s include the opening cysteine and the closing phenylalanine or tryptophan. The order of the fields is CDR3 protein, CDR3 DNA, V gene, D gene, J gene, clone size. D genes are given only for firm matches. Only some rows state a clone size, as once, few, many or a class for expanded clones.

CDR3 protein: CASSLTGQGTTEAFF
CDR3 DNA: TGTGCCAGCAGCTTAACGGGACAGGGGACCACTGAAGCTTTCTTT
V gene: TRBV7-2
D gene: TRBD1
J gene: TRBJ1-1
clone size: -

CDR3 protein: CATSDTESNQPQHF
CDR3 DNA: TGTGCCACCAGTGATACGGAGAGCAATCAGCCCCAGCATTTT
V gene: TRBV24-1
D gene: -
J gene: TRBJ1-5
clone size: few

CDR3 protein: CASRRRGGGTDTQYF
CDR3 DNA: TGTGCCAGCAGGAGGCGGGGGGGAGGCACAGATACGCAGTATTTT
V gene: TRBV7-6
D gene: TRBD2
J gene: TRBJ2-3
clone size: few

CDR3 protein: CATSDFSGTYNEQFF
CDR3 DNA: TGTGCCACCAGTGACTTTAGCGGTACCTACAATGAGCAGTTCTTC
V gene: TRBV24-1
D gene: -
J gene: TRBJ2-1
clone size: -

CDR3 protein: CASSSTGGIGNTIYF
CDR3 DNA: TGTGCCAGCAGCTCGACAGGGGGCATTGGAAACACCATATATTTT
V gene: TRBV7-8
D gene: TRBD1
J gene: TRBJ1-3
clone size: -

CDR3 protein: CASSLWGSGGGTDTQYF
CDR3 DNA: TGCGCCAGCAGCCTCTGGGGTAGCGGGGGGGGCACAGATACGCAGTATTTT
V gene: TRBV4-1
D gene: TRBD2
J gene: TRBJ2-3
clone size: few

CDR3 protein: CASSLGGRLVHEQYF
CDR3 DNA: TGCGCCAGCAGCTTGGGGGGCAGGCTTGTCCACGAGCAGTACTTC
V gene: TRBV5-1
D gene: -
J gene: TRBJ2-7
clone size: few

CDR3 protein: CASSSRDKETQYF
CDR3 DNA: TGTGCCAGCAGCTCCAGGGACAAAGAGACCCAGTACTTC
V gene: TRBV9
D gene: -
J gene: TRBJ2-5
clone size: -

CDR3 protein: CASSLGDRGQETQYF
CDR3 DNA: TGTGCCAGCAGCTTAGGTGATCGGGGCCAAGAGACCCAGTACTTC
V gene: TRBV7-9
D gene: -
J gene: TRBJ2-5
clone size: -

CDR3 protein: CSARDRIGTGANYGYTF
CDR3 DNA: TGCAGTGCTAGAGACCGGATCGGGACAGGAGCTAACTATGGCTACACCTTC
V gene: TRBV20-1
D gene: TRBD1
J gene: TRBJ1-2
clone size: few

CDR3 protein: CASSFELAGFQETQYF
CDR3 DNA: TGCGCCAGCAGCTTTGAACTAGCGGGTTTCCAAGAGACCCAGTACTTC
V gene: TRBV5-1
D gene: TRBD2
J gene: TRBJ2-5
clone size: few

CDR3 protein: CASSQDPGTLGEQFF
CDR3 DNA: TGTGCCAGCAGCCAAGATCCGGGCACATTGGGTGAGCAGTTCTTC
V gene: TRBV14
D gene: -
J gene: TRBJ2-1
clone size: -

CDR3 protein: CATSLDRDHSGYTF
CDR3 DNA: TGTGCCACCAGCCTAGACAGGGATCATTCTGGCTACACCTTC
V gene: TRBV15
D gene: TRBD1
J gene: TRBJ1-2
clone size: many

CDR3 protein: CASSLRSGVTEAFF
CDR3 DNA: TGTGCCAGCAGTTTGCGATCAGGGGTAACTGAAGCTTTCTTT
V gene: TRBV12-3/TRBV12-4
D gene: -
J gene: TRBJ1-1
clone size: -

CDR3 protein: CASTPRTENTEAFF
CDR3 DNA: TGTGCCAGCACCCCCCGGACGGAGAACACTGAAGCTTTCTTT
V gene: TRBV7-9
D gene: -
J gene: TRBJ1-1
clone size: -

CDR3 protein: CASSVAGNTGELFF
CDR3 DNA: TGTGCCAGCAGCGTAGCGGGGAACACCGGGGAGCTGTTTTTT
V gene: TRBV9
D gene: -
J gene: TRBJ2-2
clone size: few

CDR3 protein: CSVTLGTGNYEQYF
CDR3 DNA: TGCAGCGTAACCCTCGGGACAGGAAACTACGAGCAGTACTTC
V gene: TRBV29-1
D gene: TRBD1
J gene: TRBJ2-7
clone size: -

CDR3 protein: CASSLGSNQPQHF
CDR3 DNA: TGCGCCAGCAGCTTGGGGAGCAATCAGCCCCAGCATTTT
V gene: TRBV12-3/TRBV12-4
D gene: -
J gene: TRBJ1-5
clone size: many

CDR3 protein: CASSLAGLVVIF
CDR3 DNA: TGTGCCAGCAGTTTAGCGGGACTAGTGGTGATCTTC
V gene: TRBV12-3/TRBV12-4
D gene: TRBD2
J gene: TRBJ2-1
clone size: many

CDR3 protein: CASSDQPGGNQPQHF
CDR3 DNA: TGTGCCAGCAGTGACCAACCAGGGGGCAATCAGCCCCAGCATTTT
V gene: TRBV2
D gene: -
J gene: TRBJ1-5
clone size: -

CDR3 protein: CASSSRTGEAEAFF
CDR3 DNA: TGTGCCAGCAGTTCACGGACAGGGGAGGCTGAAGCTTTCTTT
V gene: TRBV12-3/TRBV12-4
D gene: TRBD1
J gene: TRBJ1-1
clone size: -

CDR3 protein: CASSQEGLADTQYF
CDR3 DNA: TGTGCCAGCAGCCAAGAGGGACTAGCAGATACGCAGTATTTT
V gene: TRBV3-1
D gene: TRBD2
J gene: TRBJ2-3
clone size: many

CDR3 protein: CASSLQGGNSPLHF
CDR3 DNA: TGTGCCAGCAGTCTCCAGGGAGGGAATTCACCCCTCCACTTT
V gene: TRBV12-3/TRBV12-4
D gene: -
J gene: TRBJ1-6
clone size: -

CDR3 protein: CASSLLGGRHTGELFF
CDR3 DNA: TGTGCCAGCAGCTTACTCGGCGGGAGGCACACCGGGGAGCTGTTTTTT
V gene: TRBV11-2
D gene: TRBD2
J gene: TRBJ2-2
clone size: few

CDR3 protein: CASSLDRAIPGELFF
CDR3 DNA: TGTGCCAGCAGCTTAGACCGGGCTATCCCCGGGGAGCTGTTTTTT
V gene: TRBV7-6
D gene: -
J gene: TRBJ2-2
clone size: many

CDR3 protein: CASSLDARVTGELFF
CDR3 DNA: TGCGCCAGCAGCTTGGATGCGCGGGTCACCGGGGAGCTGTTTTTT
V gene: TRBV5-1
D gene: -
J gene: TRBJ2-2
clone size: -

CDR3 protein: CASSTGGAWNTGELFF
CDR3 DNA: TGTGCCAGCAGCACCGGGGGGGCTTGGAACACCGGGGAGCTGTTTTTT
V gene: TRBV3-1
D gene: TRBD2
J gene: TRBJ2-2
clone size: -

CDR3 protein: CASSYWGTGELFF
CDR3 DNA: TGTGCCAGCAGTTACTGGGGAACCGGGGAGCTGTTTTTT
V gene: TRBV6-5
D gene: -
J gene: TRBJ2-2
clone size: few

CDR3 protein: CASRSGTENSGANVLTF
CDR3 DNA: TGTGCCAGCAGATCCGGGACAGAAAACTCTGGGGCCAACGTCCTGACTTTC
V gene: TRBV11-2
D gene: TRBD1
J gene: TRBJ2-6
clone size: -

CDR3 protein: CASSLSGRAENNEQFF
CDR3 DNA: TGTGCCAGCAGCTTATCGGGTAGGGCGGAGAACAATGAGCAGTTCTTC
V gene: TRBV7-2
D gene: -
J gene: TRBJ2-1
clone size: few

CDR3 protein: CSARSELTGELFF
CDR3 DNA: TGCAGTGCTAGATCCGAACTCACCGGGGAGCTGTTTTTT
V gene: TRBV20-1
D gene: -
J gene: TRBJ2-2
clone size: few

CDR3 protein: CASSRRDRDYGYTF
CDR3 DNA: TGTGCCAGCTCACGCCGGGACAGGGACTATGGCTACACCTTC
V gene: TRBV18
D gene: TRBD1
J gene: TRBJ1-2
clone size: -

CDR3 protein: CASSQGPGTNQPQHF
CDR3 DNA: TGTGCCAGCAGCCAAGGTCCCGGGACGAATCAGCCCCAGCATTTT
V gene: TRBV4-2
D gene: -
J gene: TRBJ1-5
clone size: few

CDR3 protein: CASRIGSNTGELFF
CDR3 DNA: TGCGCCAGCCGGATTGGCTCAAACACCGGGGAGCTGTTTTTT
V gene: TRBV5-1
D gene: -
J gene: TRBJ2-2
clone size: few

CDR3 protein: CASSLMSGSGTDTQYF
CDR3 DNA: TGTGCCAGCAGCTTAATGTCTGGCAGCGGCACAGATACGCAGTATTTT
V gene: TRBV7-3
D gene: -
J gene: TRBJ2-3
clone size: -

CDR3 protein: CASSPYWTDTYNEQFF
CDR3 DNA: TGTGCCAGCAGCCCATACTGGACAGATACCTACAATGAGCAGTTCTTC
V gene: TRBV7-3
D gene: -
J gene: TRBJ2-1
clone size: -

CDR3 protein: CASKRDLSSGANVLTF
CDR3 DNA: TGTGCCAGCAAACGAGACCTATCCTCTGGGGCCAACGTCCTGACTTTC
V gene: TRBV2
D gene: -
J gene: TRBJ2-6
clone size: few

CDR3 protein: CASSSQVGNTEAFF
CDR3 DNA: TGTGCCAGCAGCTCCCAGGTGGGGAACACTGAAGCTTTCTTT
V gene: TRBV12-3/TRBV12-4
D gene: -
J gene: TRBJ1-1
clone size: many